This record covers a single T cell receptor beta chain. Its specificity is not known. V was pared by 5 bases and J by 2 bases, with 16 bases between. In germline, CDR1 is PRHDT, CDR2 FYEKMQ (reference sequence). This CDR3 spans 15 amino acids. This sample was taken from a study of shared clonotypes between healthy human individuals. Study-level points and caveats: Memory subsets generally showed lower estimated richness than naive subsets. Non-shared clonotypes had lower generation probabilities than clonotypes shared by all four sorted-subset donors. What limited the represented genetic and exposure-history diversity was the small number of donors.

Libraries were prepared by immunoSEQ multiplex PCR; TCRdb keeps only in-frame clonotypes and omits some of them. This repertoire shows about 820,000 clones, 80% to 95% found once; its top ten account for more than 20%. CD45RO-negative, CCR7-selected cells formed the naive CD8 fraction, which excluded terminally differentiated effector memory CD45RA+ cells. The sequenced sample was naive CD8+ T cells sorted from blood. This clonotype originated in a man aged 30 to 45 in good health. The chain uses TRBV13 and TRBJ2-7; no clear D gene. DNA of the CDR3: TGTGCCAGCAGCCCCTCGACAAGTAATACCTACGAGCAGTACTTC. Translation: CASSPSTSNTYEQYF. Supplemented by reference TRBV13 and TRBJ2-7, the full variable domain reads AAGVIQSPRHLIKEKRETATLKCYPIPRHDTVYWYQQGPGQDPQFLISFYEKMQSDKGSIPDRFSAQQFSDYHSELNMSSLELGDSALYFCASSPSTSNTYEQYFGPGTRLTVT.